One and the same sample provided the 7 T cell receptor beta chains below, sequenced in a study of shared clonotypes between healthy human individuals. Assay used: immunoSEQ multiplex PCR; TCRdb lists only in-frame clones, some missing. Altogether about 2.4 million clones are present, under 95% being singletons, with the ten largest covering 0.35% to 0.45%. What was sequenced was naive CD4+ T cells from PBMCs. Specified subset: CD45RA+ positively selected. These receptor sequences come from a man aged 18 to 30 in good health. Some clones in this sample may be carry-over from other donors' samples.

The rearrangement links TRBV10-1 to TRBJ2-1; D not resolved. This CDR3 is 13 amino acids long. V gave up 5 bases and J gave up 9 bases, with 14 bases separating them. Germline V CDR1 and CDR2: WNHNN, SYGVQD (reference sequence). As DNA, the CDR3 is TGCGCCAGCAGTCTCGCCCCACACGCTGAGCAGTTCTTC. This translates into CASSLAPHAEQFF.

The chain recombines TRBV2 with TRBJ1-5, with D perhaps matching TRBD1 (6 bases). Germline CDR1 reads SNHLY; CDR2 reads FYNNEI. Trimming took off 5 bases at V and 7 bases at J, with 18 bases between the two ends. This CDR3 contains 15 residues. The CDR3 bases are TGTGCCAGCAGTCCAACAGGGAGGGATAGGCAGCCCCAGCATTTT. Its protein product is CASSPTGRDRQPQHF.

As concerns this clone: Additional DNA sequences in this sample encode the identical CDR3. The V call is TRBV29-1, the J call TRBJ2-3; D is undetermined. V shed 5 bases and J shed 6 bases, with 6 bases lying between them. The CDR3 sequence is 10 residues long. Germline V gene lookup returns CDR1 SQVTM and CDR2 ANQGSEA. The CDR3 loop is CSVLRDTQYF. The CDR3 DNA sequence: TGCAGCGTTTTAAGGGATACGCAGTATTTT.

The chain employs TRBV9 and TRBJ2-3; 8 positions match TRBD2. This CDR3 is 16 amino acids long. CDR1 is SGDLS, CDR2 YYNGEE, per germline. V lost 0 bases to trimming and J lost 5 bases; unmatched junction nucleotides: 8. The CDR3 bases are TGTGCCAGCAGCGTAGGCCTAGCGGGCAGTGGAGATACGCAGTATTTT. Its translation: CASSVGLAGSGDTQYF.

V is TRBV6-5 and J is TRBJ2-1, with D perhaps matching TRBD2 (5 bases). CDR3 length equals 15 residues. The germline V gene has CDR1 MNHEY and CDR2 SVGAGI. V was clipped by 0 bases and J by 6 bases, with 12 bases between them. The CDR3 protein is CASSYSERIINEQFF. The DNA of the CDR3 is TGTGCCAGCAGTTACTCGGAGCGGATAATCAATGAGCAGTTCTTC.

CDR3 in amino acids: CASSQDWRDLSSYNEQFF. CDR3 bases: TGTGCCAGCAGCCAAGATTGGCGGGACCTCAGCTCCTACAATGAGCAGTTCTTC. This chain uses TRBV4-2 with TRBJ2-1, with D perhaps TRBD2 (6 bases). The CDR3 is 18 residues long. The V end was cut by 0 bases, the J end by 0 bases, with 15 bases between. The germline CDR1 and CDR2 sequences are LGHNA and YNFKEQ.

This clone was observed a single time. J is TRBJ2-1 and V is TRBV11-2; 9 bases are shared with TRBD2. The V segment lost 0 bases and the J segment 9 bases; nucleotides outside the gene matches: 9. The germline CDR1 and CDR2 sequences are SGHAT and FQNNGV. The CDR3 extends over 16 amino acids. Written as DNA, the CDR3 is TGTGCCAGCAGCTTAGATTTGACTAGCGGCGAGATTGAGCAGTTCTTC. Translating it yields CASSLDLTSGEIEQFF.